The rows below give T cell receptor beta chains drawn from one sample of a study of shared clonotypes between healthy human individuals. The method was immunoSEQ multiplex PCR; TCRdb's version includes in-frame clones alone and lacks a portion of them. The profile shows a few million clones, 93% of them singletons. Sequencing was performed on naive CD4+ T cells from PBMCs. The source is a young man in good health. Some clones in this sample may be carry-over from other donors' samples. CDR3s include the opening cysteine and the closing phenylalanine or tryptophan. Clone size appears in some rows only: once, few, many, or a class for an expanded clone.

once TRBV2 CASSMDGNYGYTF
. TRBV23-1 CASSQWDKGDTSNQPQHF
. TRBV14 CASRISGSGDTQYF
. TRBV10-3 CAIGGTASTGANVLTF
. TRBV18 CASSTLGTNTEAFF
. TRBV5-6 CASSIGQVTDTQYF
. TRBV14 CASSQDIAGGETQYF
. TRBV11-2 CASLERTGVPYEQYF
. TRBV6-1 CASSDLYSYEQYF
. TRBV28 CASSGREGQPQHF
once TRBV4-1 CASSQEGTGVDEQYF
. TRBV29-1 CSGGGVHEQFF
. TRBV9 CASSPYSGLPYGYTF
once TRBV28 CASTPAGTSGITGELFF
. TRBV10-3 CAISTAPSLNTEAFF
. TRBV30 CAWSQDRGGNQPQHF
. TRBV10-3 CAISQGPGELFF
. TRBV2 CASTRGTGFYNEQFF
. TRBV7-9 CASSQTSGRSMAGELFF